These T cell receptor beta chains were read from a single sample in a study of cytomegalovirus exposure and HLA in healthy donors. Here immunoSEQ multiplex PCR was the method, and the copy in TCRdb shows in-frame clones only, minus some. The profile shows some 150,000 clones, around 80% of them singletons. Source material: PBMCs. The origin of the receptors is a young man in good health and CMV-seropositive. The CDR3 runs from the conserved cysteine through the conserved F or W. A D gene is named only where the DNA matches it firmly. Size values are once, few and many counts, or a class for expanded clones, and some rows have none.

v_call,d_call,clone_size,j_call,cdr3_aa,cdr3_nt
TRBV7-2,.,.,TRBJ2-7,CASSRHRGEQYF,TGTGCCAGCAGCCGACACCGCGGGGAGCAGTACTTC
TRBV19,TRBD2,.,TRBJ2-1,CASSTGLAGEQVDEQFF,TGTGCCAGTAGTACCGGACTAGCGGGAGAACAAGTCGATGAGCAGTTCTTC
TRBV11-3,.,.,TRBJ2-5,CASSLGVRDIQYF,TGTGCCAGCAGTCTGGGTGTTCGGGACATACAGTACTTC
TRBV9,TRBD2,.,TRBJ2-3,CASSVGRLAGGTDTQYF,TGTGCCAGCAGCGTAGGGCGGCTAGCGGGGGGCACAGATACGCAGTATTTT
TRBV7-2,.,.,TRBJ2-5,CASSLVTEETQYF,TGTGCCAGCAGCTTAGTCACGGAAGAGACCCAGTACTTC
TRBV7-6,.,.,TRBJ2-7,CASSLLGEDSYEQYF,TGTGCCAGCAGCTTATTGGGGGAGGACTCCTACGAGCAGTACTTC
TRBV7-3,TRBD2,.,TRBJ2-7,CASSSQGLAGEEQYF,TGTGCCAGCAGCTCACAGGGACTAGCGGGAGAAGAGCAGTACTTC
TRBV18,TRBD2,.,TRBJ2-3,CASSPGLVSSGRGDTQYF,TGTGCCAGCTCACCAGGATTGGTGTCTAGCGGGAGAGGAGATACGCAGTATTTT
TRBV11-2,.,.,TRBJ2-7,CASSFEYGGGYEQYF,TGTGCCAGCAGCTTTGAGTATGGAGGTGGGTACGAGCAGTACTTC
TRBV28,TRBD2,.,TRBJ2-7,CASSWLAGVHPSDEQYF,TGTGCCAGCAGTTGGCTAGCGGGAGTCCACCCTTCCGACGAGCAGTACTTC
TRBV27,.,.,TRBJ2-7,CASSLSLRRSSYEQYF,TGTGCCAGCAGTTTATCGCTAAGACGGAGCTCCTACGAGCAGTACTTC
TRBV5-1,TRBD1,few,TRBJ2-1,CASSPTGLTHSYNEQFF,TGCGCCAGCAGCCCGACAGGGTTGACCCATTCCTACAATGAGCAGTTCTTC
TRBV11-2,TRBD2,.,TRBJ2-1,CASSLGGLAGYNEQFF,TGTGCCAGCAGCTTAGGGGGACTAGCGGGCTACAATGAGCAGTTCTTC
TRBV28,.,.,TRBJ1-4,CASSEQGFNEKLFF,TGTGCCAGCAGCGAGCAGGGATTTAATGAAAAACTGTTTTTT
TRBV7-2,.,.,TRBJ2-5,CASSLSTRRDQETQYF,TGTGCCAGCAGCTTATCAACTCGGCGGGACCAAGAGACCCAGTACTTC
TRBV28,.,.,TRBJ2-7,CATTKGGGLYEQYF,TGTGCCACCACGAAGGGAGGGGGGCTGTACGAGCAGTACTTC
TRBV6-6,.,once,TRBJ2-7,CASSSTAYEQYF,TGTGCCAGCAGTTCCACAGCATACGAGCAGTACTTC
TRBV2,.,.,TRBJ2-5,CASSDGGQIIPYQETQYF,TGTGCCAGCAGTGATGGTGGGCAGATCATCCCCTACCAAGAGACCCAGTACTTC
TRBV18,.,.,TRBJ1-6,CASSTPGTPNSPLHF,TGTGCCAGCTCAACACCCGGGACTCCTAATTCACCCCTCCACTTT
TRBV5-1,.,few,TRBJ1-2,CASSVDGGDYGYTF,TGCGCCAGCAGCGTTGACGGGGGAGACTATGGCTACACCTTC
TRBV5-1,.,.,TRBJ2-5,CASSLSQGKQETQYF,TGCGCCAGCAGCTTGTCGCAGGGGAAACAAGAGACCCAGTACTTC
TRBV9,TRBD2,.,TRBJ2-7,CASSVGSGSSYEQYF,TGTGCCAGCAGCGTAGGTAGCGGGAGCTCCTACGAGCAGTACTTC
TRBV4-1,TRBD1,.,TRBJ1-3,CASSQRATGADSGNTIYF,TGCGCCAGCAGCCAAAGGGCGACAGGGGCCGACTCTGGAAACACCATATATTTT
TRBV2,TRBD1,.,TRBJ2-7,CASRPGTGAYEQYF,TGTGCCAGCAGACCCGGGACAGGGGCCTACGAGCAGTACTTC
TRBV28,.,.,TRBJ2-1,CASSLFRESNSEQFF,TGTGCCAGCAGTTTATTCCGGGAGTCAAACTCTGAGCAGTTCTTC
TRBV27,TRBD2,.,TRBJ2-1,CASSLSLAVLHEQFF,TGTGCCAGCAGTTTATCACTAGCGGTTCTTCATGAGCAGTTCTTC
TRBV7-3,.,.,TRBJ2-6,CASGLSSGANVLTF,TGTGCCAGCGGACTGAGCTCTGGGGCCAACGTCCTGACTTTC
TRBV5-1,TRBD1,few,TRBJ1-4,CASSPGQGGEKLFF,TGCGCCAGCAGTCCTGGACAGGGGGGTGAAAAACTGTTTTTT
TRBV18,.,.,TRBJ1-1,CASSLQGNTEAFF,TGTGCCAGCTCTCTACAGGGGAACACTGAAGCTTTCTTT
TRBV19,TRBD1,.,TRBJ1-2,CASRPEDRLDYGYTF,TGTGCCAGCAGACCGGAGGACAGGCTTGACTATGGCTACACCTTC
TRBV30,.,.,TRBJ1-3,CAWNEGTGNTIYF,TGTGCCTGGAACGAGGGAACTGGAAACACCATATATTTT
TRBV29-1,.,.,TRBJ1-2,CSVVRENGYGYTF,TGCAGCGTTGTAAGGGAGAACGGCTATGGCTACACCTTC
TRBV6-1,TRBD1,.,TRBJ1-5,CASSTRDRGTQPQHF,TGTGCCAGCAGTACTCGGGACAGGGGTACTCAGCCCCAGCATTTT
TRBV19,.,.,TRBJ2-7,CASRQTFGGEQYF,TGTGCCAGTAGACAAACCTTCGGAGGGGAACAGTACTTC